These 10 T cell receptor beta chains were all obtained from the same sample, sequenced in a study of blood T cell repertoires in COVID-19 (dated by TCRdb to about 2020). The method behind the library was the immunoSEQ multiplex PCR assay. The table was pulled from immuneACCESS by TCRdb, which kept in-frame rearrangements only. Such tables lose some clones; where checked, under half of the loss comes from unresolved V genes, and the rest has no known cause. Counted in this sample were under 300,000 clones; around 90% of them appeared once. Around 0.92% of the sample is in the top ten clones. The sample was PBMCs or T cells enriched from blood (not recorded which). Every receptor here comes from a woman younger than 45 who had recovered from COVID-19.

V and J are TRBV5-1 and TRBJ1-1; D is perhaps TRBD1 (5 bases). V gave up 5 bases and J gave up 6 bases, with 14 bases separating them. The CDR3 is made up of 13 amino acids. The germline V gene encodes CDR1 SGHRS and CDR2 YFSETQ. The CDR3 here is CASRSGGVAEAFF. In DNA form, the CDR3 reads TGCGCCAGCAGAAGCGGGGGGGTAGCTGAAGCTTTCTTT. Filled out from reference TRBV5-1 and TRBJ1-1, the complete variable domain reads KAGVTQTPRYLIKTRGQQVTLSCSPISGHRSVSWYQQTPGQGLQFLFEYFSETQRNKGNFPGRFSGRQFSNSRSEMNVSTLELGDSALYLCASRSGGVAEAFFGQGTRLTVV.

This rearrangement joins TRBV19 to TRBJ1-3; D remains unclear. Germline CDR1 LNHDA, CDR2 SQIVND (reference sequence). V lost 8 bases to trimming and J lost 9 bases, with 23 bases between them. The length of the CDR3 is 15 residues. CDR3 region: CASSARQTAAGTIYF. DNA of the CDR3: TGTGCCAGTTCGGCGAGGCAGACCGCGGCGGGCACCATATATTTT.

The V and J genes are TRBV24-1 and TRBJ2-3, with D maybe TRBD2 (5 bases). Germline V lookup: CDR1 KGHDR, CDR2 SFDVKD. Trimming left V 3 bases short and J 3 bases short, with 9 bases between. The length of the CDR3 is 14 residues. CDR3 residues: CATSDGGGTDTQYF. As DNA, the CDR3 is TGTGCCACCAGTGATGGTGGCGGGACAGATACGCAGTATTTT.

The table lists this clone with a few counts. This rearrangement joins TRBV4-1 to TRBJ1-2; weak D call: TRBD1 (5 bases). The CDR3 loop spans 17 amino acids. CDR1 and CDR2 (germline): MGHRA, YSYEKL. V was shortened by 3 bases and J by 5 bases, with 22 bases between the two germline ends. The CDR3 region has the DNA TGCGCCAGCAGCCAGAACTCAATCAGGGCTACCGTTTATGGCTACACCTTC. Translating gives CASSQNSIRATVYGYTF.

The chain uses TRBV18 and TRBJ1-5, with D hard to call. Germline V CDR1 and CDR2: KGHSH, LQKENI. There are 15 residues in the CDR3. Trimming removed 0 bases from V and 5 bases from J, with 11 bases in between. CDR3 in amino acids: CASSPPGGRDQPQHF. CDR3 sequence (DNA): TGTGCCAGCTCACCACCCGGTGGGAGGGATCAGCCCCAGCATTTT. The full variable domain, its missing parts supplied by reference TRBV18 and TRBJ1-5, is NAGVMQNPRHLVRRRGQEARLRCSPMKGHSHVYWYRQLPEEGLKFMVYLQKENIIDESGMPKERFSAEFPKEGPSILRIQQVVRGDSAAYFCASSPPGGRDQPQHFGDGTRLSIL.

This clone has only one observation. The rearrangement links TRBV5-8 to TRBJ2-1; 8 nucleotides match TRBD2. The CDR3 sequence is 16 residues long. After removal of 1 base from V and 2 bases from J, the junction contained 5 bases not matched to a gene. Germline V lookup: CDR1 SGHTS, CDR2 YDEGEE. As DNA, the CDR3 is TGTGCCAGCAGCTTGTTGCGGGAGGCTACCTACAATGAGCAGTTCTTC. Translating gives CASSLLREATYNEQFF.

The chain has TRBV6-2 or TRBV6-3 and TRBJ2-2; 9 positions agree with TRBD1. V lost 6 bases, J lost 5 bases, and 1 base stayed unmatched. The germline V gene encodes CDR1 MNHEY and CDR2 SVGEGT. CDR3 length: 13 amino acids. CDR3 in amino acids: CASSDRGTGELFF. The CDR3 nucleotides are TGTGCCAGCAGCGACAGGGGGACCGGGGAGCTGTTTTTT.

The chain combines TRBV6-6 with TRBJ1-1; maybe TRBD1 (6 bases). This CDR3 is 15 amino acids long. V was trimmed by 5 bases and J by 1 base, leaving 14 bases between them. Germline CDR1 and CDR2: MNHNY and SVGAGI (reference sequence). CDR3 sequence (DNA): TGTGCCAGCAGTCACCAGGGGCGCGGGAACACTGAAGCTTTCTTT. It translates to CASSHQGRGNTEAFF.

CDR3: CASSQEPGLATYEQFF. In DNA, the CDR3 is TGCGCCAGCAGCCAAGAACCGGGACTAGCGACTTATGAGCAGTTCTTC. V gene TRBV4-3 combines with J gene TRBJ2-1, with 10 bases matching TRBD2. V was clipped by 0 bases and J by 8 bases; unmatched bases: 7. Germline assignment: CDR1 LGHNA and CDR2 YSLEER. The CDR3 is 16 residues long.

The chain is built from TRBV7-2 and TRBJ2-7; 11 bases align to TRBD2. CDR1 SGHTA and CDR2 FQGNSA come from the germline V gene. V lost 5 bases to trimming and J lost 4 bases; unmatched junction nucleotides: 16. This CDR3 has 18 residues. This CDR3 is CASSEPETSGAHRYEQYF. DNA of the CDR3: TGTGCCAGCAGCGAGCCAGAGACTAGCGGGGCACACAGGTACGAGCAGTACTTC.